These T cell receptor beta chains were read from a single sample in a study of regulatory T cells in long-lasting Graves disease. From the multiplex PCR reads, TCRdb called clonotypes with MiXCR, one entry per CDR3 protein. The sample comprises some 490,000 distinct CDR3 sequences, about 11% of which are singletons, and 8.9% rests with the top ten. The data were also submitted as part of a second study, on T cells in Graves' hyperthyroidism and ophthalmopathy.

The specimen was peripheral blood mononuclear cells (PBMCs), collected at new diagnosis, from a patient treated with antithyroid drugs. These receptors all come from a woman under 40 with Graves disease. CDR3s include the opening cysteine and the closing phenylalanine or tryptophan. Each record gives: V gene, CDR3 protein.

v_call: TRBV11-3; cdr3_aa: CASSFSQPGTGIIWEQFF
v_call: TRBV19; cdr3_aa: CASSPYSQDRGDGYTF
v_call: TRBV19; cdr3_aa: CASSPTGTQETQYF
v_call: TRBV20-1; cdr3_aa: CSARSVGQTNTGELFF
v_call: TRBV9; cdr3_aa: CASSVSSGSSYEQYF
v_call: TRBV2; cdr3_aa: CASSEAERSYNSPLHF
v_call: TRBV7-2; cdr3_aa: CASSTWPGPYEQYF
v_call: TRBV6-2/TRBV6-3; cdr3_aa: CASSVSGGLNTGELFF
v_call: TRBV5-1; cdr3_aa: CASSFREPPQTQYF
v_call: TRBV27; cdr3_aa: CASSLDRAWGTEAFF
v_call: TRBV20-1; cdr3_aa: CSASTGFKGTEAFF
v_call: TRBV5-1; cdr3_aa: CASSFLGETYEQCF
v_call: TRBV6-5; cdr3_aa: CASSFHRTRTSRTSPLHF
v_call: TRBV28; cdr3_aa: CASSPGTPAGKQYF
v_call: TRBV11-1; cdr3_aa: CASSQRLLEEHYF
v_call: TRBV27; cdr3_aa: CASRGVGGTYEQYF
v_call: TRBV11-3; cdr3_aa: CVSSARQGGGSPLHF
v_call: TRBV28; cdr3_aa: CASSLDRVRSPLHF
v_call: TRBV30; cdr3_aa: CAWSAGQIGSPLHF
v_call: TRBV19; cdr3_aa: CASSPLAGANNEQFF
v_call: TRBV18; cdr3_aa: CASSLGQTEAFF
v_call: TRBV20-1; cdr3_aa: CSASPLQGFGQYF
v_call: TRBV18; cdr3_aa: CASSPLSRRDTEAFF
v_call: TRBV20-1; cdr3_aa: CSARGGDLAQHF
v_call: TRBV6-5; cdr3_aa: CASSYGGLAVTYEQYF
v_call: TRBV7-9; cdr3_aa: CASSKRTSYNEQFF
v_call: TRBV2; cdr3_aa: CASGLPGVYEQYF
v_call: TRBV5-6; cdr3_aa: CASSLVVTGVEQYF
v_call: TRBV4-1; cdr3_aa: CASSYRQGPNNEQFF
v_call: TRBV5-1; cdr3_aa: CASSLAFNRADRYF
v_call: TRBV7-2; cdr3_aa: CASSPGLAGGSWVETQYF
v_call: TRBV19; cdr3_aa: CASSMAGGNTEAFF
v_call: TRBV12-3/TRBV12-4; cdr3_aa: CASSWGQDYNEQFF
v_call: TRBV24-1; cdr3_aa: CATSETTGGVYGYTF
v_call: TRBV29-1; cdr3_aa: CSAAGTGASDTQYF
v_call: TRBV13; cdr3_aa: CASSLHGGFQETQYF
v_call: TRBV11-1; cdr3_aa: CASSLGLAGSYLTDTQYF
v_call: TRBV18; cdr3_aa: CASSPVQTNTGELFF
v_call: TRBV15; cdr3_aa: CATSRLGTSGSSYNEQFF
v_call: TRBV10-3; cdr3_aa: CAISEYHSGHNEQFF